This T cell receptor beta chain appears in the sequencing data of a study of blood T cells in healthy people across ages. They isolated at least 7 million PBMCs from each sample. Next came a second PCR, run for about 6 to 12 cycles, which used a sample-barcoded 5' primer along with a J-beta primer mix. MiXCR, run by TCRdb on the 5' RACE reads, gives a single entry per CDR3 protein. The sample contains fewer than 2 million distinct CDR3 sequences, approximately 39% of which appear only once. Study results and caveats: Whereas aged donors had fewer naive CD4+ cells, long-lived donors had more of them and higher diversity. PBMCs left unsorted prevented a conclusive naive versus antigen-experienced comparison. Naive T cell percentage and TCR beta diversity correlated strongly.

This clonotype has just a few counts. Antigen unknown. This CDR3 comprises 14 residues. Germline V gives CDR1 SGDLS, CDR2 YYNGEE. V lost 4 bases and J lost 8; bases outside the gene matches: 9. The V call is TRBV9, the J call TRBJ1-2; 9 bases map to TRBD1. Sample: blood. The sequence came from a human donor in good health. Here the CDR3 reads CASSPSGTGLGYTF. CDR3 sequence (DNA): TGTGCCAGCAGCCCTAGTGGGACAGGGTTGGGCTACACCTTC. Combining the CDR3 with reference TRBV9 and TRBJ1-2 gives the whole variable domain DSGVTQTPKHLITATGQRVTLRCSPRSGDLSVYWYQQSLDQGLQFLIQYYNGEERAKGNILERFSAQQFPDLHSELNLSSLELGDSALYFCASSPSGTGLGYTFGSGTRLTVV.